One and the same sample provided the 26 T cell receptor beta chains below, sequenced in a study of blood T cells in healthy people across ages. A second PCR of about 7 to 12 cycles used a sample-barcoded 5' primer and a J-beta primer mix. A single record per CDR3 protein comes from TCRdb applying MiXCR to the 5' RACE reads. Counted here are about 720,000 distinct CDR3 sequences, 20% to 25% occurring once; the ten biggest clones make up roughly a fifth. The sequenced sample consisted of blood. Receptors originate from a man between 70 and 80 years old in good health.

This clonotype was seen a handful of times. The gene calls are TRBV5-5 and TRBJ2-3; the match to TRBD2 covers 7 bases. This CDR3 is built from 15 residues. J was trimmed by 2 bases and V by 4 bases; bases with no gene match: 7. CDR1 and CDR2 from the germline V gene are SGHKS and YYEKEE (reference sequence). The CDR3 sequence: CASSRTSVPTDTQYF. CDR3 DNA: TGTGCCAGCAGCCGAACTAGCGTCCCCACAGATACGCAGTATTTT.

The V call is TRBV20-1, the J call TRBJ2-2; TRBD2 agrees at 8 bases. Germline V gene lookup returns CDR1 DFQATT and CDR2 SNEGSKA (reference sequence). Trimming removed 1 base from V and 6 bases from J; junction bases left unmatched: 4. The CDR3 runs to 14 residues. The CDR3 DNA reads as TGCAGTGCTAGAGTCGGGAGGGCCTCCGGGGAGCTGTTTTTT. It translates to CSARVGRASGELFF.

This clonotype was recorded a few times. The CDR3 reads CASSRNGLAGNEQFF. The CDR3 DNA sequence: TGTGCCAGCAGCCGCAATGGACTAGCGGGGAATGAGCAGTTCTTC. The chain employs TRBV3-1 and TRBJ2-5, with 12 bases lining up with TRBD2. The J call is in doubt because the DNA end fits TRBJ2-1 better. The CDR3 extends over 15 amino acids. Germline lookup yields CDR1 LGHDT and CDR2 YNNKEL (reference sequence).

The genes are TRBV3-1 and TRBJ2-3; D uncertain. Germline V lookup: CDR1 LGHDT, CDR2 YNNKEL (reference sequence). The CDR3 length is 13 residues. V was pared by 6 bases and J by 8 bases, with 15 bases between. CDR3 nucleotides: TGTGCCAGCAGGATCAGCCAGTCAGGTACGCAGTATTTT. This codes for CASRISQSGTQYF.

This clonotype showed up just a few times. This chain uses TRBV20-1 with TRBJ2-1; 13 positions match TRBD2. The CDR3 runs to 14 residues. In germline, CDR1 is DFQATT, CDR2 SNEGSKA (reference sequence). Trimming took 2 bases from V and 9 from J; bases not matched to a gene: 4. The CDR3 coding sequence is TGCAGTGCTAGACCGGGACTAGCGGGGATTGAGCAGTTCTTC. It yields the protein CSARPGLAGIEQFF.

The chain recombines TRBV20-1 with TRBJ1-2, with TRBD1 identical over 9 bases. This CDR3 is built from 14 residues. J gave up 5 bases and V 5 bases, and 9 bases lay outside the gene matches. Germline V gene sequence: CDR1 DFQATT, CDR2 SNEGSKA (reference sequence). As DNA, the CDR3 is TGCAGTGCTGGAGGACAGGGGACCCTATATGGCTACACCTTC. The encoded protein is CSAGGQGTLYGYTF.

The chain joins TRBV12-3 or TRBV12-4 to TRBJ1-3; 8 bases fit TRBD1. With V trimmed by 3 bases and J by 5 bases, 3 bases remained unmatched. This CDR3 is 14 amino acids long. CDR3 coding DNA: TGTGCCAGCAGTTTGACAGGGGTGAGAAACACCATATATTTT. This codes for CASSLTGVRNTIYF.

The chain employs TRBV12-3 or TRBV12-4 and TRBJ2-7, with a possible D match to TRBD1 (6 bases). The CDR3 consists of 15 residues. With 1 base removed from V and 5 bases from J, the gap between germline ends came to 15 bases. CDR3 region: CASSLVRGFINEQYF. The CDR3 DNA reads TGTGCCAGCAGTTTAGTCAGGGGCTTTATCAACGAGCAGTACTTC.

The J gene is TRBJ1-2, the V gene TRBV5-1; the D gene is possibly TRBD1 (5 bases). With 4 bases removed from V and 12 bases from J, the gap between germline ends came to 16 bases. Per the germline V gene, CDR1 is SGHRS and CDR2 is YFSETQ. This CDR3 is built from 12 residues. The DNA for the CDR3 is TGCGCCAGCAGCCCCGGAAGGGACGGCCACACCTTC. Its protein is CASSPGRDGHTF.

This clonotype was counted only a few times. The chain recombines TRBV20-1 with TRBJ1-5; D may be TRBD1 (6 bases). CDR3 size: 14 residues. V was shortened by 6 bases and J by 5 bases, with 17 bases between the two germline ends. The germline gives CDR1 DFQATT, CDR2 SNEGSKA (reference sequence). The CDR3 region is CSAPPKGEHQPQHF. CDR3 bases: TGCAGTGCCCCGCCGAAGGGGGAGCATCAGCCCCAGCATTTT.

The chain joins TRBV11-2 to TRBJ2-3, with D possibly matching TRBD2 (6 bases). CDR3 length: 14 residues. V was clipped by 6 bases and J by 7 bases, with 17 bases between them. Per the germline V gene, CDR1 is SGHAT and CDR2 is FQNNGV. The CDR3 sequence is CASRDGGWTNTQYF. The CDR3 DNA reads TGTGCCAGCAGAGACGGGGGTTGGACTAATACGCAGTATTTT.

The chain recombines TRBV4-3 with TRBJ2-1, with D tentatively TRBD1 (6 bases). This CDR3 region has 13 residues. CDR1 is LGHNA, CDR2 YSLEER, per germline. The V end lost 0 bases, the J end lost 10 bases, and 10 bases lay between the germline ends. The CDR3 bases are TGCGCCAGCAGCCAAGATTGGGGGCAAGAGCAGTTCTTC. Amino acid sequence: CASSQDWGQEQFF.

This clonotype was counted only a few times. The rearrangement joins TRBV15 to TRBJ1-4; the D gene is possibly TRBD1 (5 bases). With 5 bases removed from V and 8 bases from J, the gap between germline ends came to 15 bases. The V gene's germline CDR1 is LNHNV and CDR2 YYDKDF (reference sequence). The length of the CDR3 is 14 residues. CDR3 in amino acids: CATSPRGEWEKLFF. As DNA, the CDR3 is TGTGCCACCAGCCCCCGAGGGGAGTGGGAAAAACTGTTTTTT.

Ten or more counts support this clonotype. CDR3: CSGCVAGGNNEQFF. The CDR3 DNA is TGCAGCGGATGCGTAGCGGGGGGAAACAATGAGCAGTTCTTC. The V call is TRBV29-1, the J call TRBJ2-1; 10 bases align to TRBD2. V was pared by 7 bases and J by 5 bases, with 8 bases of the junction left unmatched. Germline lookup yields CDR1 SQVTM and CDR2 ANQGSEA. The CDR3 loop spans 14 amino acids.

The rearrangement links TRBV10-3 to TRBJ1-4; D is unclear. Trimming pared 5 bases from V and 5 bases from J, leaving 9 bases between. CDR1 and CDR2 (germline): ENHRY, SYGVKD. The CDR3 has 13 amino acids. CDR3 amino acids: CAISMRGNEKLFF. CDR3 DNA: TGTGCCATCAGTATGAGAGGGAATGAAAAACTGTTTTTT.

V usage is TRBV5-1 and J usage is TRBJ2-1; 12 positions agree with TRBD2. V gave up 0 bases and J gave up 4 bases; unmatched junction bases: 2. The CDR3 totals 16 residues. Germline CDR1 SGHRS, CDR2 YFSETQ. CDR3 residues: CASSLGTSGIYNEQFF. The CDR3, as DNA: TGCGCCAGCAGCTTGGGGACTAGCGGGATATACAATGAGCAGTTCTTC.

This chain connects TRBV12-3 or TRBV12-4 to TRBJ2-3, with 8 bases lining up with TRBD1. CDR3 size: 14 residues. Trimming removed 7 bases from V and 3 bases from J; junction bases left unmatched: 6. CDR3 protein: CASKGQDMTDTQYF. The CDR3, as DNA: TGTGCCAGCAAGGGACAGGACATGACAGATACGCAGTATTTT.

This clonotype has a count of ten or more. The CDR3 reads CASSFGTSNPDTQYF. The CDR3 DNA reads as TGTGCCAGCAGCTTCGGGACTAGCAACCCAGATACGCAGTATTTT. This chain links TRBV5-6 with TRBJ2-3; 9 nucleotides agree with TRBD2. CDR3 length equals 15 residues. Losses at the gene ends were 2 bases for V and 4 bases for J; bases not matched to a gene: 5. Germline assignment: CDR1 SGHDT and CDR2 YYEEEE.

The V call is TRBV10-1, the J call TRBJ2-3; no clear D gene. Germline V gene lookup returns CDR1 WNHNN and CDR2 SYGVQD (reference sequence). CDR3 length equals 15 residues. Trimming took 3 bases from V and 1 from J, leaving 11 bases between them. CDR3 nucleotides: TGCGCCAGCAGTGATACCAGCGCCCGCACAGATACGCAGTATTTT. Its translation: CASSDTSARTDTQYF.

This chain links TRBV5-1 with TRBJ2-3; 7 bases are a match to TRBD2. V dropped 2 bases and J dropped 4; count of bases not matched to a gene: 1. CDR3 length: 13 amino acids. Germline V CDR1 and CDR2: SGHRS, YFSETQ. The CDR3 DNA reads TGCGCCAGCAGCTTCACTAGCGCAGATACGCAGTATTTT. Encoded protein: CASSFTSADTQYF.

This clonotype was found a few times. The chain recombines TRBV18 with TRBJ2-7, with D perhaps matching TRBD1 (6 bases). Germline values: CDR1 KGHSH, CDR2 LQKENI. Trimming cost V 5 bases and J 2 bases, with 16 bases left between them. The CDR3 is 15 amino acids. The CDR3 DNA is TGTGCCAGCTCAGGTTTGGGGGCGCTACCCTACGAGCAGTACTTC. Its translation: CASSGLGALPYEQYF. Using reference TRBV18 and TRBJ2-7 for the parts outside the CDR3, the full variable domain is NAGVMQNPRHLVRRRGQEARLRCSPMKGHSHVYWYRQLPEEGLKFMVYLQKENIIDESGMPKERFSAEFPKEGPSILRIQQVVRGDSAAYFCASSGLGALPYEQYFGPGTRLTVT.

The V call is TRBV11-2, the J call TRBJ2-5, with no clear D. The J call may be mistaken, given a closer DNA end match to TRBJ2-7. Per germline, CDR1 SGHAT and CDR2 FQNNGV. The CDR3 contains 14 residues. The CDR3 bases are TGTGCCAGCAGCTTTGGCGTTTCACGCGACGAGCAGTACTTC. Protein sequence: CASSFGVSRDEQYF.

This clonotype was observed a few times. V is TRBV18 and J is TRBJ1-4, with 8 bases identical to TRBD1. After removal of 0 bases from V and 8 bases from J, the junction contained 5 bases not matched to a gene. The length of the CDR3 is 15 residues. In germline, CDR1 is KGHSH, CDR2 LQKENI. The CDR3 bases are TGTGCCAGCTCACCACCGGGACAGGCTGGAGAAAAACTGTTTTTT. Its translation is CASSPPGQAGEKLFF.

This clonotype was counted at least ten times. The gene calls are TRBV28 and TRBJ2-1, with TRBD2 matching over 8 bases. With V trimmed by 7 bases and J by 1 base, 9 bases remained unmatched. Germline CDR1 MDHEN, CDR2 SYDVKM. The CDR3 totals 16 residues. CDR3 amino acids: CASMGLTGGSYNEQFF. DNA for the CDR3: TGTGCCAGCATGGGGCTGACGGGAGGGTCCTACAATGAGCAGTTCTTC.

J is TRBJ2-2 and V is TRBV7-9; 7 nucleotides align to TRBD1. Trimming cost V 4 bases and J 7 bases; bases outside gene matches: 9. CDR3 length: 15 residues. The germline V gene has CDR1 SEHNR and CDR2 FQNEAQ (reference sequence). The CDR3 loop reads CASSWPDRAYGELFF. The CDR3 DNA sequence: TGTGCCAGCAGCTGGCCCGACAGGGCCTACGGGGAGCTGTTTTTT.

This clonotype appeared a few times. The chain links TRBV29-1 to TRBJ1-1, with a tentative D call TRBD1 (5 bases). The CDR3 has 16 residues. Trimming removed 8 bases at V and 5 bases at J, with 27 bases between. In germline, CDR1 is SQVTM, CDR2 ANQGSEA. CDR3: CSSDGGQIGLVTEAFF. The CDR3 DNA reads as TGCAGCTCCGACGGAGGACAAATAGGGTTGGTTACTGAAGCTTTCTTT.